Described below is a single T cell receptor (beta chain) sequence and its context. TCRdb's copy holds only in-frame clones and misses some; the assay was immunoSEQ multiplex PCR. The sample has more than 95,000 clones; roughly 92% are singletons. The record originates from a study of blood T cell repertoires in COVID-19. As for the study in general: From T cells, B-cell-depleted T cells, or PBMCs came the material, which was cDNA or gDNA.

Patients from Seattle were sampled longitudinally, starting during active infection. The CDR3 runs 14 residues. The germline V gene encodes CDR1 LNHDA and CDR2 SQIVND (reference sequence). V lost 7 bases, J lost 9 bases, and 19 bases lay in between. Sequences were obtained from peripheral blood. The clonotype was recovered from a man between 45 and 60 years old with COVID-19, enrolled during active disease. The rearrangement links TRBV19 to TRBJ1-3; D ambiguous. The CDR3 loop reads CASIKNGPGGTIYF. The CDR3 region has the DNA TGTGCCAGTATTAAAAATGGCCCTGGAGGCACCATATATTTT.